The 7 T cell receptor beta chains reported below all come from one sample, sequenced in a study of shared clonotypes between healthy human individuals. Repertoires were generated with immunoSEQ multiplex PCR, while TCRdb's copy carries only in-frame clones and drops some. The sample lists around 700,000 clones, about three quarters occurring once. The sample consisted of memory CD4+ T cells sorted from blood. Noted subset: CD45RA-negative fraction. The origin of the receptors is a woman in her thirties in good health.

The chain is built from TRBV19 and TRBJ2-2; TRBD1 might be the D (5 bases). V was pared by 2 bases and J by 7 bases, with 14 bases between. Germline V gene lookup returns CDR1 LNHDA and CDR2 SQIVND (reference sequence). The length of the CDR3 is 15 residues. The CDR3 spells CASSIWKGMGGELFF. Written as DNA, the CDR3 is TGTGCCAGTAGTATATGGAAGGGGATGGGCGGGGAGCTGTTTTTT.

CDR3 bases: TGTGCTACGTATGGCGGCGGCAACTCCTGTTGGGAGCAGTTCTTC. Translation: CATYGGGNSCWEQFF. The chain is built from TRBV30 and TRBJ2-1; no reliable D call. The V gene's germline CDR1 is GTSNPN and CDR2 SVGIG (reference sequence). The CDR3 runs 15 residues.

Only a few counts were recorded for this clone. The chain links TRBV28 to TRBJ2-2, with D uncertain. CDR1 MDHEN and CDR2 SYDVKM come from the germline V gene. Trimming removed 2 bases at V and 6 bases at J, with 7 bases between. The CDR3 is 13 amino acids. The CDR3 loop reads CASSLRSPGELFF. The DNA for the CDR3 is TGTGCCAGCAGTTTACGTTCCCCCGGGGAGCTGTTTTTT.

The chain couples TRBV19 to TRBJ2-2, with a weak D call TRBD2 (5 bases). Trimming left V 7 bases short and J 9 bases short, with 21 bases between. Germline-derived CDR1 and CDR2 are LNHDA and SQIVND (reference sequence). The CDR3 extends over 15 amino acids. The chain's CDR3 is CASTLVDGVSRELFF. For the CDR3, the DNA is TGTGCCAGTACCCTTGTGGACGGGGTAAGCAGGGAGCTGTTTTTT.

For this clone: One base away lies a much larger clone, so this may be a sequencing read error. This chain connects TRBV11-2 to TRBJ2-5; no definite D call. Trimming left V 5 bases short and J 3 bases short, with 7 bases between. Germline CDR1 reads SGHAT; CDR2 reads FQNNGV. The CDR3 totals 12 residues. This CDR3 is CASSRTEETQYF. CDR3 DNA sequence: TGTGCCAGCAGCCGGACGGAAGAGACCCAGTACTTC.

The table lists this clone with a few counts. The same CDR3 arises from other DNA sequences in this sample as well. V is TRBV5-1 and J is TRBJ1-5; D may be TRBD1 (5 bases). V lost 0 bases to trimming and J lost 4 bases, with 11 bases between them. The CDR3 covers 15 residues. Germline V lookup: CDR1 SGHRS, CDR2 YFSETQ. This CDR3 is CASSLGDLPNQPQHF. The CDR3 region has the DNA TGCGCCAGCAGCTTGGGGGACTTACCGAATCAGCCCCAGCATTTT.

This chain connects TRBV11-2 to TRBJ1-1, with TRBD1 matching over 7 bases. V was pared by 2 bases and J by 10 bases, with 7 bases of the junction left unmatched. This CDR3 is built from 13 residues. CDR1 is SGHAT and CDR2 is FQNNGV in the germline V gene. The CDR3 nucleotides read TGTGCCAGCAGCTTATTGCCCGACAGGGTAGCTTTCTTT. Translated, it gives CASSLLPDRVAFF.